The clone carrying this T cell receptor (beta chain) was seen a handful of times. The data were produced by immunoSEQ multiplex PCR, yet TCRdb's version contains in-frame clones alone and is incomplete. The profile shows about 120,000 clones, approximately 90% of them singletons. The CDR3 has 16 residues. Germline loops: CDR1 SGHTA, CDR2 FQGNSA. Trimming took off 5 bases at V and 6 bases at J, with 20 bases between the two ends. The data derive from a study of blood T cell repertoires in COVID-19. Input material: peripheral blood. The TCR comes from a human donor with acute or convalescent COVID-19. The donor label of this sample is uncertain. The chain recombines TRBV7-2 with TRBJ1-5; the D gene is possibly TRBD1 (6 bases). Written as DNA, the CDR3 is TGTGCCAGCAGCCCCCTAGTAGGCCAGGGGATTCAGCCCCAGCATTTT. Amino acids: CASSPLVGQGIQPQHF.